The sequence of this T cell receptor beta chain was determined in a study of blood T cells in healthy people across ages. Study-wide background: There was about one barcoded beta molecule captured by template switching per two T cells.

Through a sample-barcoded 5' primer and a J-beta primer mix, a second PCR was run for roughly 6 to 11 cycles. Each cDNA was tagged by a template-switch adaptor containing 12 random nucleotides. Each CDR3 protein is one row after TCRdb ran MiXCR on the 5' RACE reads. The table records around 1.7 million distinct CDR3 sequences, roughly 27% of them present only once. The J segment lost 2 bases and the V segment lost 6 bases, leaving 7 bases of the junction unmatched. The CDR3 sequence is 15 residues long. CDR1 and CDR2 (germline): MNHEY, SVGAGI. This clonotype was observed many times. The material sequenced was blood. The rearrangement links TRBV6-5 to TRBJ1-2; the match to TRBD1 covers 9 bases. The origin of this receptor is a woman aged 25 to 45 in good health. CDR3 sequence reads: CASSQTGGENYGYTF. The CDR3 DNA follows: TGTGCCAGCAGCCAAACAGGGGGCGAGAACTATGGCTACACCTTC.